These 24 T cell receptor beta chains originate from one sample sequenced in a study of T and B cells in COVID-19 patients. From blood, about 240-550 ng of genomic DNA served as TRB template. Multiplex PCR with BIOMED2 TRB-A/B primer pools amplified TRB rearrangements. MiXCR, run by TCRdb on the multiplex PCR reads, gives a single entry per CDR3 protein. The repertoire includes approximately 17,000 distinct CDR3 sequences, 27% of them detected once, and approximately 3.4% sits in the top ten. The source material was blood. Every receptor here comes from a human donor who had recovered from COVID-19.

This chain joins TRBV27 and TRBJ1-4, with D perhaps matching TRBD1 (5 bases). Germline V lookup: CDR1 MNHEY, CDR2 SMNVEV (reference sequence). The V end was cut by 2 bases, the J end by 0 bases, with 10 bases between. The CDR3 consists of 16 residues. CDR3 DNA: TGTGCCAGCAGTTTAAAGGGGAGTCCAACTAATGAAAAACTGTTTTTT. Residues: CASSLKGSPTNEKLFF.

By share, this clonotype counts as medium-sized. V and J are TRBV19 and TRBJ1-1; the match to TRBD1 covers 7 bases. CDR1 is LNHDA, CDR2 SQIVND, per germline (reference sequence). The junction had 1 base not matched to a gene; V was cut back by 1 base and J by 5 bases. The CDR3 runs 13 residues. In DNA form, the CDR3 reads TGTGCCAGTAGTATAGTCAGGGGGACTGAAGCTTTCTTT. Encoded protein: CASSIVRGTEAFF.

This clonotype has more than one count but fewer than ten. The V gene is TRBV12-3 or TRBV12-4, the J gene TRBJ2-5, with D perhaps TRBD2 (7 bases). The CDR3 runs 16 residues. Trimming left V 6 bases short and J 2 bases short, with 19 bases between. The CDR3 protein is CASSLRGGASQETQYF. DNA for the CDR3: TGTGCCAGCAGCTTGAGGGGGGGGGCTAGTCAAGAGACCCAGTACTTC.

V is TRBV20-1 and J is TRBJ1-5; TRBD1 agrees at 7 bases. The ends lost 3 bases at V and 4 bases at J; junction bases unmatched: 9. Germline V gene sequence: CDR1 DFQATT, CDR2 SNEGSKA (reference sequence). The CDR3 contains 15 residues. The CDR3 is CSARTGKRANQPQHF. CDR3 nucleotides: TGCAGTGCTAGGACAGGGAAAAGAGCTAATCAGCCCCAGCATTTT.

By share, this clonotype counts as medium-sized. The chain recombines TRBV19 with TRBJ2-1; D remains ambiguous. Germline V gene data show CDR1 as LNHDA and CDR2 as SQIVND (reference sequence). This CDR3 has 15 amino acids. V dropped 3 bases and J dropped 0 bases, with 9 bases sitting between them. The CDR3 bases are TGTGCCAGTAGTATCGGCCAAAACTCCTACAATGAGCAGTTCTTC. It codes for CASSIGQNSYNEQFF.

This clonotype was recorded many times. The rearrangement links TRBV6-5 to TRBJ2-1; TRBD1 aligns across 11 bases. Germline V CDR1 and CDR2: MNHEY, SVGAGI. The CDR3 has 13 amino acids. Trimming at V came to 10 bases and at J to 6 bases, leaving 5 bases not matched to a gene. CDR3 DNA: TGTGCCAAAACCGGGACAGGGGGCAATGAGCAGTTCTTC. Its translation is CAKTGTGGNEQFF.

The chain carries TRBV7-9 and TRBJ2-2; 7 bases are shared with TRBD1. The CDR3 loop spans 16 amino acids. Germline CDR1 is SEHNR and CDR2 is FQNEAQ (reference sequence). V dropped 8 bases and J dropped 5; count of bases not matched to a gene: 14. CDR3 protein: CASVLPTGELTGELFF. The CDR3 nucleotides read TGTGCCAGCGTACTACCCACAGGGGAGCTTACCGGGGAGCTGTTTTTT. Full variable domain (missing parts from reference TRBV7-9 and TRBJ2-2): DTGVSQNPRHKITKRGQNVTFRCDPISEHNRLYWYRQTLGQGPEFLTYFQNEAQLEKSRLLSDRFSAERPKGSFSTLEIQRTEQGDSAMYLCASVLPTGELTGELFFGEGSRLTVL.

In the case of this clonotype: A much larger clone sits a single nucleotide away, making a read error possible. The chain uses TRBV19 and TRBJ2-7, with D possibly matching TRBD2 (6 bases). This CDR3 spans 17 amino acids. Germline CDR1 reads LNHDA; CDR2 reads SQIVND (reference sequence). V lost 6 bases, J lost 0 bases, and 21 bases lay in between. In DNA, the CDR3 is TGTGCCAGTAGACCCAACCGGGGGACTGCCAGCTCCTACGAGCAGTACTTC. Its translation is CASRPNRGTASSYEQYF.

This clonotype was counted only a few times. The rearrangement joins TRBV24-1 to TRBJ2-2; D is ambiguous. Germline V gene data show CDR1 as KGHDR and CDR2 as SFDVKD. The CDR3 sequence is 13 residues long. The CDR3 loop is CAIMDSNTGELFF. The CDR3 DNA sequence: TGTGCAATTATGGATTCGAACACCGGGGAGCTGTTTTTT.

The chain is built from TRBV18 and TRBJ1-1; no clear D gene. The V end was cut by 0 bases, the J end by 1 base, with 9 bases between. Looked up from germline, CDR1 is KGHSH and CDR2 is LQKENI. The CDR3 is 15 residues long. The CDR3: CASSPPGSGNTEAFF. The CDR3 region has the DNA TGTGCCAGCTCACCACCGGGGTCGGGGAACACTGAAGCTTTCTTT.

Sample share makes this clonotype medium-sized. The rearrangement joins TRBV29-1 to TRBJ2-2; tentative D call: TRBD1 (5 bases). The CDR3 consists of 13 residues. Between the trimmed V and J ends, which lost 3 bases and 6 bases, there was a span of 11 bases. Germline CDR1 and CDR2: SQVTM and ANQGSEA. The CDR3 is CSVETTGPGELFF. The DNA of the CDR3 is TGCAGCGTTGAGACCACAGGTCCCGGGGAGCTGTTTTTT.

This clonotype appeared a few times. The rearrangement links TRBV27 to TRBJ2-7, with TRBD2 matching over 7 bases. Losses at the gene ends were 4 bases for V and 4 bases for J; bases not matched to a gene: 10. Germline assignment: CDR1 MNHEY and CDR2 SMNVEV (reference sequence). The CDR3 totals 15 residues. The CDR3 DNA is TGTGCCAGCAGTTCCTCCCTGGGGGGGGGGTACGAGCAGTACTTC. Protein sequence: CASSSSLGGGYEQYF.

V gene TRBV14 combines with J gene TRBJ2-1; D remains ambiguous. Per germline, CDR1 SGHDN and CDR2 FVKESK. Deletions cut 5 bases from V and 6 bases from J, with 5 bases between. The CDR3 is made up of 11 amino acids. The CDR3 is CASSELNEQFF. The CDR3 nucleotides are TGTGCCAGCAGCGAGCTCAATGAGCAGTTCTTC.

This clonotype has just a few counts. V gene TRBV10-3 combines with J gene TRBJ1-2, with D hard to call. The CDR3 has 15 amino acids. Germline loops: CDR1 ENHRY, CDR2 SYGVKD. The ends were cut back, 2 bases at V and 1 base at J, with 11 bases in the middle. The CDR3 loop reads CAISEGYSNNYGYTF. In nucleotides, the CDR3 is TGTGCCATCAGTGAGGGGTATTCCAATAACTATGGCTACACCTTC.

The rearrangement uses TRBV20-1 and TRBJ2-5; the match to TRBD1 covers 9 bases. The CDR3 totals 12 residues. Per germline, CDR1 DFQATT and CDR2 SNEGSKA (reference sequence). Losses at the gene ends were 5 bases for V and 5 bases for J; bases not matched to a gene: 3. CDR3 sequence (DNA): TGCAGTGCTTACAGGGGGCAGGAGACCCAGTACTTC. Translation: CSAYRGQETQYF.

This clonotype was detected only a few times. The chain has TRBV18 and TRBJ1-4, with 7 bases aligning to TRBD1. Unmatched junction bases numbered 7, after V lost 0 bases and J lost 6 bases. The CDR3 sequence is 16 residues long. Per the germline V gene, CDR1 is KGHSH and CDR2 is LQKENI. The DNA for the CDR3 is TGTGCCAGCTCACCACCGAGGCAAGGGGGCCATGAAAAACTGTTTTTT. Translation: CASSPPRQGGHEKLFF.

The chain uses TRBV5-6 and TRBJ1-3; D call uncertain. Between the trimmed V and J ends, which lost 2 bases and 0 bases, there was a span of 9 bases. The CDR3 has 15 residues. The germline V gene has CDR1 SGHDT and CDR2 YYEEEE. DNA of the CDR3: TGTGCCAGCAGCTTAAACCCTCTCTCTGGAAACACCATATATTTT. As protein: CASSLNPLSGNTIYF.

This clonotype showed up just a few times. V is TRBV20-1 and J is TRBJ1-6; 7 bases are a match to TRBD1. The CDR3 loop spans 14 amino acids. The germline V gene has CDR1 DFQATT and CDR2 SNEGSKA (reference sequence). Trimming took 2 bases from V and 6 from J; bases not matched to a gene: 4. The CDR3 is CSARTGAGNSPLHF. The CDR3 region has the DNA TGCAGTGCTAGAACAGGGGCAGGTAATTCACCCCTCCACTTT.

With respect to this clonotype: A single base separates this from a much larger clone, so it may be a read error. This chain links TRBV19 with TRBJ1-2; TRBD1 agrees at 7 bases. Germline V lookup: CDR1 LNHDA, CDR2 SQIVND (reference sequence). The CDR3 sequence is 13 residues long. J was trimmed by 10 bases and V by 8 bases; bases with no gene match: 13. This CDR3 reads CASALDRVDVYTF. CDR3 bases: TGTGCCAGTGCCCTAGACAGGGTAGATGTCTACACCTTC.

The table lists this clonotype with a few counts. The V call is TRBV30, the J call TRBJ1-6, with 7 nucleotides matching TRBD1. CDR1 and CDR2 from the germline V gene are GTSNPN and SVGIG (reference sequence). The junction had 5 bases not matched to a gene; V was cut back by 5 bases and J by 10 bases. The CDR3 runs to 12 residues. DNA of the CDR3: TGTGCCTGGGTACGGACAGGCTCACCCCTCCACTTT. Its protein is CAWVRTGSPLHF.

This chain connects TRBV7-9 to TRBJ2-7; D remains unclear. The V end was cut by 1 base, the J end by 6 bases, with 10 bases between. There are 13 residues in the CDR3. Germline assignment: CDR1 SEHNR and CDR2 FQNEAQ (reference sequence). The CDR3 sequence is CASSLGLTGEQYF. Here the CDR3 DNA reads TGTGCCAGCAGCTTAGGATTGACGGGCGAGCAGTACTTC.

This clonotype has only a few counts. V usage is TRBV27 and J usage is TRBJ2-7, with TRBD2 as a possible D gene (6 bases). Trimming removed 2 bases from V and 1 base from J, with 12 bases in between. The CDR3 is made up of 15 amino acids. Germline V lookup: CDR1 MNHEY, CDR2 SMNVEV (reference sequence). The CDR3 sequence: CASSLRGATSYEQYF. CDR3 coding DNA: TGTGCCAGCAGTTTACGCGGGGCGACATCCTACGAGCAGTACTTC.

By proportion, this clonotype is medium-sized (0.01 to 0.1%). This rearrangement joins TRBV12-3 or TRBV12-4 to TRBJ1-5; D gene ambiguous. V was pared by 1 base and J by 2 bases, with 0 bases between. The CDR3 has 12 residues. This CDR3 is CASSLGNQPQHF. The CDR3 DNA reads as TGTGCCAGCAGTTTAGGCAATCAGCCCCAGCATTTT.

To note about this clonotype: A read error is possible here, since a much larger clone lies one base away. This CDR3 is CTSSYGTLNTGELFF. The CDR3 nucleotides read TGTACCAGCAGTTACGGGACTTTGAACACCGGGGAGCTGTTTTTT. The chain combines TRBV6-5 with TRBJ2-2, with a possible D match to TRBD2 (6 bases). In germline, CDR1 is MNHEY, CDR2 SVGAGI. The CDR3 is 15 amino acids.